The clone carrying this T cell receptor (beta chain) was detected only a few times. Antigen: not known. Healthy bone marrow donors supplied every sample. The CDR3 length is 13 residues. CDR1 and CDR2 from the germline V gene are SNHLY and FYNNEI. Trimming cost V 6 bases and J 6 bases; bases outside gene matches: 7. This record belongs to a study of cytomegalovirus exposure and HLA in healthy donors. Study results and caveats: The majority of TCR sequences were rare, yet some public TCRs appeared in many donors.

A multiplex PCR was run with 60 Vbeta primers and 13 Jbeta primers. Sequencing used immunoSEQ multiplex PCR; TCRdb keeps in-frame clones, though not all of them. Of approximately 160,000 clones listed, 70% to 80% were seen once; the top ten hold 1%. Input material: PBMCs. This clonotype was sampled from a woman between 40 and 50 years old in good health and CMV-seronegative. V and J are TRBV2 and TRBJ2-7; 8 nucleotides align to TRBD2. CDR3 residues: CASSSGLAREQYF. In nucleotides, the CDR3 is TGTGCCAGCAGCAGCGGACTAGCTCGCGAGCAGTACTTC.